The 19 T cell receptor beta chains below all came from one sample that was sequenced in a study of TIL therapy for anti-PD-1-resistant metastatic lung cancer. This was the immunoSEQ v3 assay. Assay used: immunoSEQ multiplex PCR; TCRdb lists only in-frame clones, some missing. There are about 36,000 clones in the sample; less than 75% occur only once, and 5.7% lies in the top ten. Sample time point: pre-treatment sample, taken before nivolumab and TIL therapy. This material consisted of blood, taken at baseline. These receptors were collected from a person aged 25-85 years with non-small cell lung cancer.

This chain connects TRBV5-8 to TRBJ1-5, with TRBD1 matching 8 bases. Germline V gene data show CDR1 as SGHTS and CDR2 as YDEGEE. This CDR3 is 16 amino acids long. V lost 4 bases to trimming and J lost 2 bases; unmatched junction nucleotides: 8. The CDR3 DNA follows: TGTGCCAGCAGCCTAAGACAGGGGAGCGGCAATCAGCCCCAGCATTTT. Protein: CASSLRQGSGNQPQHF.

The chain joins TRBV30 to TRBJ1-1; no clear D. Between the trimmed V and J ends, which lost 3 bases and 1 base, there was a span of 9 bases. Germline lookup yields CDR1 GTSNPN and CDR2 SVGIG (reference sequence). The length of the CDR3 is 13 residues. DNA for the CDR3: TGTGCCTGGAGCAGACCCAGGAACACTGAAGCTTTCTTT. Residues: CAWSRPRNTEAFF.

The chain recombines TRBV5-1 with TRBJ2-5; the match to TRBD1 covers 8 bases. The CDR3 has 17 amino acids. Germline V lookup: CDR1 SGHRS, CDR2 YFSETQ. The J segment lost 1 base and the V segment lost 5 bases, leaving 13 bases of the junction unmatched. Here the CDR3 DNA reads TGCGCCAGCAGTTTGTCATTTTCAACAGGGGGCCAAGAGACCCAGTACTTC. Encoded protein: CASSLSFSTGGQETQYF.

The chain recombines TRBV5-5 with TRBJ2-7; TRBD1 matches 8 bases. Per the germline V gene, CDR1 is SGHKS and CDR2 is YYEKEE (reference sequence). After removal of 4 bases from V and 6 bases from J, the junction contained 12 bases not matched to a gene. This CDR3 region has 15 residues. CDR3 sequence reads: CASSPGLGQGSEQYF. CDR3 coding DNA: TGTGCCAGCAGCCCGGGGCTTGGACAGGGATCCGAGCAGTACTTC.

This clone came up a few times. This chain connects TRBV10-3 to TRBJ1-5; TRBD1 agrees at 8 bases. The CDR3 consists of 15 residues. CDR1 is ENHRY and CDR2 is SYGVKD in the germline V gene. V gave up 2 bases and J gave up 1 base; unmatched junction bases: 1. The CDR3 sequence is CAISEQGASNQPQHF. In nucleotides, the CDR3 is TGTGCCATCAGTGAGCAGGGGGCAAGCAATCAGCCCCAGCATTTT.

The chain uses TRBV11-2 and TRBJ2-7; D is possibly TRBD2 (5 bases). This CDR3 region has 15 residues. The V end was cut by 0 bases, the J end by 2 bases, with 11 bases between. Germline CDR1 is SGHAT and CDR2 is FQNNGV. The CDR3 DNA reads as TGTGCCAGCAGCTTAGAGGCTAGCAGTCCCTACGAGCAGTACTTC. It translates to CASSLEASSPYEQYF.

The V call is TRBV9, the J call TRBJ2-2; D is unresolved. V was pared by 4 bases and J by 2 bases, with 12 bases between. This CDR3 has 15 residues. Germline CDR1 and CDR2: SGDLS and YYNGEE. The CDR3: CASSPAPLNTGELFF. CDR3 DNA sequence: TGTGCCAGCAGCCCAGCCCCACTTAACACCGGGGAGCTGTTTTTT.

The rearrangement joins TRBV11-2 to TRBJ2-7, with TRBD1 matching 8 bases. With 1 base clipped from V and 2 bases from J, the junction kept 7 bases outside the gene matches. CDR1 and CDR2 (germline): SGHAT, FQNNGV. The CDR3 is made up of 16 amino acids. The DNA for the CDR3 is TGTGCCAGCAGCTTAGCACCGGACAGGGTCCCCTACGAGCAGTACTTC. This translates into CASSLAPDRVPYEQYF.

The chain carries TRBV6-5 and TRBJ1-2; unclear D gene. The germline gives CDR1 MNHEY, CDR2 SVGAGI. This CDR3 comprises 14 residues. V was pared by 0 bases and J by 3 bases, with 8 bases between. CDR3 coding DNA: TGTGCCAGCAGTTACTCGCAGGCAGACTATGGCTACACCTTC. It translates to CASSYSQADYGYTF.

The chain joins TRBV11-2 to TRBJ1-1; a possible D gene is TRBD1 (5 bases). CDR1 and CDR2 from the germline V gene are SGHAT and FQNNGV. V lost 5 bases to trimming and J lost 10 bases, with 17 bases between them. This CDR3 contains 13 residues. The CDR3 region is CASSLGTRVGAFF. CDR3 nucleotides: TGTGCCAGCAGCCTCGGGACCAGGGTAGGAGCTTTCTTT.

This chain links TRBV15 with TRBJ2-5; D is perhaps TRBD1 or TRBD2 (5 bases each). Germline-derived CDR1 and CDR2 are LNHNV and YYDKDF (reference sequence). This CDR3 has 12 amino acids. The V gene lost 8 bases and the J gene lost 2 bases, with 9 bases spanning the gap. This CDR3 is CATGGAQETQYF. The DNA of the CDR3 is TGTGCCACCGGGGGAGCTCAAGAGACCCAGTACTTC.

The gene calls are TRBV5-1 and TRBJ1-2; D not certain. V was pared by 0 bases and J by 4 bases, with 7 bases between. The CDR3 is 13 amino acids. Germline V gene data show CDR1 as SGHRS and CDR2 as YFSETQ. This chain's CDR3 is CASSLGEAYGYTF. The DNA of the CDR3 is TGCGCCAGCAGCTTGGGGGAAGCCTATGGCTACACCTTC.

In its sample, this clone was seen once. The chain is built from TRBV4-2 and TRBJ1-1; D call uncertain. The CDR3 is 13 residues long. Trimming left V 3 bases short and J 6 bases short, with 11 bases between. The germline V gene has CDR1 LGHNA and CDR2 YNFKEQ. The CDR3 here is CASSQGGVAEAFF. DNA for the CDR3: TGTGCCAGCAGCCAGGGTGGGGTCGCTGAAGCTTTCTTT.

This sequence joins TRBV2 and TRBJ2-7; D is undetermined. Per the germline V gene, CDR1 is SNHLY and CDR2 is FYNNEI. CDR3 length: 12 residues. V was trimmed by 6 bases and J by 0 bases, leaving 6 bases between them. The CDR3 loop reads CASRASSYEQYF. The CDR3 nucleotides are TGTGCCAGCAGGGCGTCCTCCTACGAGCAGTACTTC.

The rearrangement uses TRBV6-1 and TRBJ1-1; 9 positions agree with TRBD1. CDR3 length: 14 residues. In germline, CDR1 is MNHNS, CDR2 SASEGT. V was pared by 5 bases and J by 6 bases, with 7 bases of the junction left unmatched. DNA for the CDR3: TGTGCCAGCAGTCGACAGGGGGTAATGGCTGAAGCTTTCTTT. Translation: CASSRQGVMAEAFF.

The CDR3 loop reads CASSPNTGTGNTGELFF. CDR3 coding DNA: TGCGCCAGCAGCCCGAATACCGGGACAGGGAACACCGGGGAGCTGTTTTTT. V and J are TRBV4-1 and TRBJ2-2, with 8 bases fitting TRBD1. Per the germline V gene, CDR1 is MGHRA and CDR2 is YSYEKL. With V trimmed by 4 bases and J by 1 base, 8 bases remained unmatched. The CDR3 contains 17 residues.

The rearrangement links TRBV9 to TRBJ2-1; D is possibly TRBD1 or TRBD2 (6 bases each). CDR1 and CDR2 from the germline V gene are SGDLS and YYNGEE. V was clipped by 3 bases and J by 4 bases, with 11 bases between them. This CDR3 has 14 residues. CDR3 in amino acids: CASSGGDIYNEQFF. CDR3 bases: TGTGCCAGCAGCGGCGGGGACATATACAATGAGCAGTTCTTC.

The V call is TRBV25-1, the J call TRBJ2-5, with 11 bases aligning to TRBD2. CDR1 and CDR2 from the germline V gene are MGHDK and SYGVNS. Trimming cost V 1 base and J 2 bases; bases outside gene matches: 3. The length of the CDR3 is 16 residues. CDR3 nucleotides: TGTGCCAGCAGTGAATTAGCGGGAGGGCCTCAAGAGACCCAGTACTTC. Residues: CASSELAGGPQETQYF.

J is TRBJ2-6 and V is TRBV13; D remains ambiguous. CDR1 and CDR2 from the germline V gene are PRHDT and FYEKMQ (reference sequence). CDR3 length: 15 residues. V dropped 8 bases and J dropped 2 bases, with 13 bases sitting between them. This CDR3 reads CASLRFSAGANVLTF. The CDR3 nucleotides are TGTGCCAGCCTACGATTCTCGGCTGGGGCCAACGTCCTGACTTTC.